Listed below are T cell receptor beta chains from one sample, sequenced in a study of blood T cell repertoires in COVID-19. The protocol was immunoSEQ multiplex PCR, while the TCRdb copy is restricted to in-frame clones and leaves out a portion. The table has about 150,000 clones, 75% to 90% seen once. The sample was peripheral blood. All receptors come from a woman between 40 and 55 years old with acute or convalescent COVID-19. CDR3s include the opening cysteine and the closing phenylalanine or tryptophan. A D gene is named only where the DNA matches it firmly. Rows may omit the clone size; those that give it use once, few, many or a size class.

clone_size: .; v_call: TRBV19; j_call: TRBJ1-5; d_call: TRBD1; cdr3_length: 15; cdr3_nt: TGTGCCAGTAGCCCCGACAGGGCGTCAAATCAGCCCCAGCATTTT; cdr3_aa: CASSPDRASNQPQHF
clone_size: .; v_call: TRBV20-1; j_call: TRBJ2-7; d_call: TRBD1; cdr3_length: 14; cdr3_nt: TGCAGTGCTAGTAGACAGGGCCGCTCCTACGAGCAGTACTTC; cdr3_aa: CSASRQGRSYEQYF
clone_size: .; v_call: TRBV24-1; j_call: TRBJ1-5; d_call: TRBD1; cdr3_length: 15; cdr3_nt: TGTGCCACCAGTGACCCGGGACAGGGCAATCAGCCCCAGCATTTT; cdr3_aa: CATSDPGQGNQPQHF
clone_size: .; v_call: TRBV2; j_call: TRBJ1-1; d_call: TRBD1; cdr3_length: 15; cdr3_nt: TGTGCCAGCAGGGGACAGGCCCTACTTAACACTGAAGCTTTCTTT; cdr3_aa: CASRGQALLNTEAFF
clone_size: few; v_call: TRBV28; j_call: TRBJ1-5; d_call: .; cdr3_length: 16; cdr3_nt: TGTGCCAGCAGTTCGGCCGGGCAGGGGCCCAATCAGCCCCAGCATTTT; cdr3_aa: CASSSAGQGPNQPQHF
clone_size: .; v_call: TRBV6-1; j_call: TRBJ1-6; d_call: .; cdr3_length: 13; cdr3_nt: TGTGCCAGCAGTGAAGGGGCGAATTCACCCCTCCACTTT; cdr3_aa: CASSEGANSPLHF
clone_size: .; v_call: TRBV4-1; j_call: TRBJ2-7; d_call: .; cdr3_length: 15; cdr3_nt: TGCGCCAGCAGCCAACGGTCGGGGGAGGATGGCGAGCAGTACTTC; cdr3_aa: CASSQRSGEDGEQYF
clone_size: .; v_call: TRBV28; j_call: TRBJ1-5; d_call: .; cdr3_length: 15; cdr3_nt: TGTGCCAGCAGTGCCGAGGTAATCGGGAGTCAGCCCCAGCATTTT; cdr3_aa: CASSAEVIGSQPQHF
clone_size: once; v_call: TRBV6-5; j_call: TRBJ2-7; d_call: TRBD2; cdr3_length: 14; cdr3_nt: TGTGCCAGCAGGTTGACTAGCGCGGGGATCGAGCAGTACTTC; cdr3_aa: CASRLTSAGIEQYF
clone_size: .; v_call: TRBV9; j_call: TRBJ1-3; d_call: .; cdr3_length: 14; cdr3_nt: TGTGCCAGCAGCGTAGATCACTCTGGAAACACCATATATTTT; cdr3_aa: CASSVDHSGNTIYF
clone_size: .; v_call: TRBV29-1; j_call: TRBJ2-3; d_call: TRBD1; cdr3_length: 14; cdr3_nt: TGCAGCGTGGGAGAGGGACAGCTCACAGATACGCAGTATTTT; cdr3_aa: CSVGEGQLTDTQYF
clone_size: once; v_call: TRBV2; j_call: TRBJ2-1; d_call: TRBD2; cdr3_length: 17; cdr3_nt: TGTGCCAGCAGCCCCAGCGGGGGGAGGAGCTCCTACAATGAGCAGTTCTTC; cdr3_aa: CASSPSGGRSSYNEQFF
clone_size: .; v_call: TRBV6-5; j_call: TRBJ1-5; d_call: TRBD1; cdr3_length: 14; cdr3_nt: TGTGCCAGCGCCCCGACAGGGTTCTATCAGCCCCAGCATTTT; cdr3_aa: CASAPTGFYQPQHF
clone_size: .; v_call: TRBV19; j_call: TRBJ2-7; d_call: TRBD2; cdr3_length: 15; cdr3_nt: TGTGCCAGTAGTCATGGGGCTAGCGGACTCTACGAGCAGTACTTC; cdr3_aa: CASSHGASGLYEQYF
clone_size: .; v_call: TRBV5-1; j_call: TRBJ1-1; d_call: TRBD1; cdr3_length: 15; cdr3_nt: TGCGCCAGCGGGGCCCGACAGGGTACGAACACTGAAGCTTTCTTT; cdr3_aa: CASGARQGTNTEAFF
clone_size: .; v_call: TRBV9; j_call: TRBJ2-7; d_call: TRBD2; cdr3_length: 15; cdr3_nt: TGTGCCAGCAGCTCCGGGACTAGCGGAACCTACGAGCAGTACTTC; cdr3_aa: CASSSGTSGTYEQYF
clone_size: .; v_call: TRBV19; j_call: TRBJ2-1; d_call: .; cdr3_length: 13; cdr3_nt: TGTGCCAGTAGTCCAGAGGGCTTGTATGAGCAGTTCTTC; cdr3_aa: CASSPEGLYEQFF
clone_size: .; v_call: TRBV15; j_call: TRBJ2-1; d_call: .; cdr3_length: 15; cdr3_nt: TGTGCCACCAGCAGAGACCCTGACAGGTACAATGAGCAGTTCTTC; cdr3_aa: CATSRDPDRYNEQFF
clone_size: .; v_call: TRBV3-1/TRBV3-2; j_call: TRBJ2-3; d_call: TRBD2; cdr3_length: 19; cdr3_nt: TGTGCCAGCAGCCAAGAATTTGTCGGACTAGCGTGGGGCGCAGATACGCAGTATTTT; cdr3_aa: CASSQEFVGLAWGADTQYF
clone_size: .; v_call: TRBV12-5; j_call: TRBJ2-7; d_call: .; cdr3_length: 12; cdr3_nt: TGTGCTAGTGGTTTGACAGACTACGAGCAGTACTTC; cdr3_aa: CASGLTDYEQYF
clone_size: .; v_call: TRBV3-1/TRBV3-2; j_call: TRBJ2-3; d_call: .; cdr3_length: 14; cdr3_nt: TGTGCCAGCAGCGAGACTAGTAGCACAGATACGCAGTATTTT; cdr3_aa: CASSETSSTDTQYF
clone_size: .; v_call: TRBV25-1; j_call: TRBJ2-7; d_call: TRBD1; cdr3_length: 14; cdr3_nt: TGTGCCAGCAGCTTGGGACAGGGAGGTTACGAGCAGTACTTC; cdr3_aa: CASSLGQGGYEQYF
clone_size: .; v_call: TRBV2; j_call: TRBJ2-7; d_call: .; cdr3_length: 12; cdr3_nt: TGTGCCAGCAGTGGTAGATCCTACGAGCAGTACTTC; cdr3_aa: CASSGRSYEQYF
clone_size: .; v_call: TRBV6-6; j_call: TRBJ1-2; d_call: TRBD1; cdr3_length: 14; cdr3_nt: TGTGCCAGCAGCCGGACAGGGACTAACTATGGCTACACCTTC; cdr3_aa: CASSRTGTNYGYTF
clone_size: .; v_call: TRBV5-1; j_call: TRBJ1-6; d_call: TRBD1; cdr3_length: 15; cdr3_nt: TGCGCCAGCAAACAGGGGGAATCCTATAATTCACCCCTCCACTTT; cdr3_aa: CASKQGESYNSPLHF
clone_size: .; v_call: TRBV9; j_call: TRBJ2-1; d_call: .; cdr3_length: 17; cdr3_nt: TGTGCCAGCAGCGTAGCTGGAGGGGGCGACTCCTACAATGAGCAGTTCTTC; cdr3_aa: CASSVAGGGDSYNEQFF
clone_size: .; v_call: TRBV6-5; j_call: TRBJ2-7; d_call: .; cdr3_length: 13; cdr3_nt: TGTGCCAGCAGTCGAGCCCCAGGGTTCGAGCAGTACTTC; cdr3_aa: CASSRAPGFEQYF
clone_size: .; v_call: TRBV27; j_call: TRBJ2-1; d_call: .; cdr3_length: 13; cdr3_nt: TGTGCCAGCAGACGTGGACAGCAACATGAGCAGTTCTTC; cdr3_aa: CASRRGQQHEQFF
clone_size: .; v_call: TRBV3-1/TRBV3-2; j_call: TRBJ1-3; d_call: TRBD1; cdr3_length: 15; cdr3_nt: TGTGCCAGCAGCCGGAGACAGGGGTATGGAAACACCATATATTTT; cdr3_aa: CASSRRQGYGNTIYF
clone_size: .; v_call: TRBV2; j_call: TRBJ2-2; d_call: .; cdr3_length: 16; cdr3_nt: TGTGCCAGCAGTGAAACCTCAGACACGAACACCGGGGAGCTGTTTTTT; cdr3_aa: CASSETSDTNTGELFF
clone_size: .; v_call: TRBV12-1; j_call: TRBJ2-3; d_call: .; cdr3_length: 19; cdr3_nt: TGTGCCAGCAGCTCATCGAGGTTAGTCCTAGCGGGGGGGCGAGGTACGCAGTATTTT; cdr3_aa: CASSSSRLVLAGGRGTQYF
clone_size: .; v_call: TRBV28; j_call: TRBJ2-7; d_call: .; cdr3_length: 12; cdr3_nt: TGTGCCAGCAGTTTCCGAGTTTACGAGCAGTACTTC; cdr3_aa: CASSFRVYEQYF
clone_size: few; v_call: TRBV6-5; j_call: TRBJ2-7; d_call: TRBD1; cdr3_length: 13; cdr3_nt: TGTGCCAGCAGTCGCGGGACAGGGCACGAGCAGTACTTC; cdr3_aa: CASSRGTGHEQYF
clone_size: .; v_call: TRBV24-1; j_call: TRBJ2-7; d_call: .; cdr3_length: 14; cdr3_nt: TGTGCCACCAGTGATGAGGACAACTCCTACGAGCAGTACTTC; cdr3_aa: CATSDEDNSYEQYF
clone_size: few; v_call: TRBV15; j_call: TRBJ2-7; d_call: TRBD2; cdr3_length: 17; cdr3_nt: TGTGCCACCAGCATCGGGACTAGCGGGGCACAATCCTACGAGCAGTACTTC; cdr3_aa: CATSIGTSGAQSYEQYF
clone_size: .; v_call: TRBV7-9; j_call: TRBJ2-3; d_call: .; cdr3_length: 15; cdr3_nt: TGTGCCAGCAGTTTTGGACAGGCCCTGGGGGGTACGCAGTATTTT; cdr3_aa: CASSFGQALGGTQYF
clone_size: .; v_call: TRBV5-1; j_call: TRBJ2-5; d_call: TRBD1; cdr3_length: 15; cdr3_nt: TGCGCCAGCAGCCTCAGGGGGCAGCGCGAGGAGACCCAGTACTTC; cdr3_aa: CASSLRGQREETQYF
clone_size: .; v_call: TRBV28; j_call: TRBJ2-3; d_call: .; cdr3_length: 15; cdr3_nt: TGTGCCAGCAGTTTACCTAGCTCCCTCACAGATACGCAGTATTTT; cdr3_aa: CASSLPSSLTDTQYF
clone_size: .; v_call: TRBV23-1; j_call: TRBJ1-1; d_call: TRBD1; cdr3_length: 14; cdr3_nt: TGCGCCAGCAGTCATAAAGGACAGGGCGCTGAAGCTTTCTTT; cdr3_aa: CASSHKGQGAEAFF
clone_size: .; v_call: TRBV5-1; j_call: TRBJ1-1; d_call: TRBD1; cdr3_length: 15; cdr3_nt: TGCGCCAGCAGCCAGCCGACAGGGGGCGCTTCCGGAGCTTTCTTT; cdr3_aa: CASSQPTGGASGAFF
clone_size: .; v_call: TRBV28; j_call: TRBJ2-1; d_call: TRBD1; cdr3_length: 17; cdr3_nt: TGTGCCAGCAGTTTATGGGCCGGGACAGGGACTTACAATGAGCAGTTCTTC; cdr3_aa: CASSLWAGTGTYNEQFF
clone_size: once; v_call: TRBV18; j_call: TRBJ2-2; d_call: TRBD1; cdr3_length: 15; cdr3_nt: TGTGCCAGCTCACGGGACAGGGGATCCACCGGGGAGCTGTTTTTT; cdr3_aa: CASSRDRGSTGELFF
clone_size: .; v_call: TRBV24-1; j_call: TRBJ1-5; d_call: TRBD1; cdr3_length: 19; cdr3_nt: TGTGCCACCAGTGATTTTTTACGGGACAGAGAATATAGCAATCAGCCCCAGCATTTT; cdr3_aa: CATSDFLRDREYSNQPQHF
clone_size: .; v_call: TRBV3-1/TRBV3-2; j_call: TRBJ2-1; d_call: .; cdr3_length: 14; cdr3_nt: TGTGCCAGCAGCCAAGATCAAACTTACAATGAGCAGTTCTTC; cdr3_aa: CASSQDQTYNEQFF
clone_size: few; v_call: TRBV4-1; j_call: TRBJ2-7; d_call: .; cdr3_length: 13; cdr3_nt: TGCGCCAGCAGCCAAGGCAGCGCCTACGAGCAGTACTTC; cdr3_aa: CASSQGSAYEQYF
clone_size: .; v_call: TRBV24-1; j_call: TRBJ2-2; d_call: TRBD1; cdr3_length: 15; cdr3_nt: TGTGCCACCAGTGACGTGAAGGGGGCGACCGGGGAGCTGTTTTTT; cdr3_aa: CATSDVKGATGELFF
clone_size: .; v_call: TRBV12-5; j_call: TRBJ2-2; d_call: TRBD1; cdr3_length: 18; cdr3_nt: TGTGCTAGTGGTTTGTTTACCTCCGGGACAGGGGAAACCGGGGAGCTGTTTTTT; cdr3_aa: CASGLFTSGTGETGELFF
clone_size: .; v_call: TRBV15; j_call: TRBJ2-7; d_call: .; cdr3_length: 15; cdr3_nt: TGTGCCACCAGGTATGGGACCGGGACATACTACGAGCAGTACTTC; cdr3_aa: CATRYGTGTYYEQYF
clone_size: .; v_call: TRBV3-1/TRBV3-2; j_call: TRBJ2-7; d_call: .; cdr3_length: 13; cdr3_nt: TGTGCCAGCAGCCAAGCCACGGGATACGAGCAGTACTTC; cdr3_aa: CASSQATGYEQYF
clone_size: .; v_call: TRBV9; j_call: TRBJ2-1; d_call: TRBD2; cdr3_length: 16; cdr3_nt: TGTGCCAGCAGCGTGGGACTAGCGGGGGCCATCAATGAGCAGTTCTTC; cdr3_aa: CASSVGLAGAINEQFF
clone_size: .; v_call: TRBV3-1/TRBV3-2; j_call: TRBJ2-5; d_call: TRBD2; cdr3_length: 15; cdr3_nt: TGTGCCAGCAGCCAACGGGCGGGAGGGCAAGAGACCCAGTACTTC; cdr3_aa: CASSQRAGGQETQYF
clone_size: once; v_call: TRBV2; j_call: TRBJ1-5; d_call: .; cdr3_length: 14; cdr3_nt: TGTGCCAGCAGTGACGTCCAGAGCAATCAGCCCCAGCATTTT; cdr3_aa: CASSDVQSNQPQHF
clone_size: .; v_call: TRBV4-1; j_call: TRBJ2-3; d_call: .; cdr3_length: 14; cdr3_nt: TGCGCCAGCAGCCAAGATCGTAACACAGATACGCAGTATTTT; cdr3_aa: CASSQDRNTDTQYF
clone_size: .; v_call: TRBV5-1; j_call: TRBJ1-1; d_call: .; cdr3_length: 13; cdr3_nt: TGCGCCAGCAGCTTGGACGAGGTCACTGAAGCTTTCTTT; cdr3_aa: CASSLDEVTEAFF
clone_size: .; v_call: TRBV10-3; j_call: TRBJ2-5; d_call: TRBD2; cdr3_length: 13; cdr3_nt: TGTGCCAACGGAGCGGGATTCCAAGAGACCCAGTACTTC; cdr3_aa: CANGAGFQETQYF
clone_size: .; v_call: TRBV13; j_call: TRBJ1-3; d_call: TRBD1; cdr3_length: 15; cdr3_nt: TGTGCCAGCAGCCAGGAGGGACAGGGCAGAAACACCATATATTTT; cdr3_aa: CASSQEGQGRNTIYF
clone_size: once; v_call: TRBV6-5; j_call: TRBJ2-5; d_call: .; cdr3_length: 12; cdr3_nt: TGTGCCATCGGACTTAACCAAGAGACCCAGTACTTC; cdr3_aa: CAIGLNQETQYF
clone_size: .; v_call: TRBV28; j_call: TRBJ2-1; d_call: TRBD2; cdr3_length: 15; cdr3_nt: TGTGCCAGCAGTTTGAGCGGGGGGGCTTCGGGTGAGCAGTTCTTC; cdr3_aa: CASSLSGGASGEQFF
clone_size: .; v_call: TRBV5-1; j_call: TRBJ2-7; d_call: TRBD1; cdr3_length: 15; cdr3_nt: TGCGCCAGCAGCCGACAGGGGATAACCAACTACGAGCAGTACTTC; cdr3_aa: CASSRQGITNYEQYF